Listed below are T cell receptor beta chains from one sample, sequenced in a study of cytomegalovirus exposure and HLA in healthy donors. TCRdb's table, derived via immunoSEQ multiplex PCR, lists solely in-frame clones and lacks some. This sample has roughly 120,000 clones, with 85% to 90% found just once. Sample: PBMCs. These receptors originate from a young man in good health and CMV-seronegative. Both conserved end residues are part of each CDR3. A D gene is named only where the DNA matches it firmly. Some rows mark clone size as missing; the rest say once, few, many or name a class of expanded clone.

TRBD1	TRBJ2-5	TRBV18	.	TGTGCCAGCTCACGGGACAGGGCCCAGTACTTC	CASSRDRAQYF
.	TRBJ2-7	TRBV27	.	TGTGCCAGCAGTTTAAGAGGGCCTAGCTCCTACGAGCAGTACTTC	CASSLRGPSSYEQYF
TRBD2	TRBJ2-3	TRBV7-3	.	TGTGCCAGCAGCTTAGGTAGCGGGGGGAGGAGAACAGATACGCAGTATTTT	CASSLGSGGRRTDTQYF
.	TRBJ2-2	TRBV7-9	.	TGTGCCTCTGACAGGCTTGGGACCGGGGAGCTGTTTTTT	CASDRLGTGELFF
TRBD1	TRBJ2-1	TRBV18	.	TGTGCCAGCTCACCACAATATGGACAGGCCTACAATGAGCAGTTCTTC	CASSPQYGQAYNEQFF
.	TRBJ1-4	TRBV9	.	TGTGCCAGCAGCGTAGAGGGGTACGGTAATGAAAAACTGTTTTTT	CASSVEGYGNEKLFF
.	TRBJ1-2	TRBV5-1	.	TGCGCCAGCAGCTCGGACACACCTCAGGACTATGGCTACACCTTC	CASSSDTPQDYGYTF
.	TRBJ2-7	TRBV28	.	TGTGCCAGCAGGGGTAGGGAGCGGGCGGAGGTGCGGTCCTACGAGCAGTACTTC	CASRGRERAEVRSYEQYF
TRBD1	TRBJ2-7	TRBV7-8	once	TGTGCCAGCAGCCACATGAACGGACAGGGCGGACCCCAGCAGTACTTC	CASSHMNGQGGPQQYF
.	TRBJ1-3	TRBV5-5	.	TGTGCCAGCAGCTTGGCAGGGTGGAGAAACGGAAACACCATATATTTT	CASSLAGWRNGNTIYF
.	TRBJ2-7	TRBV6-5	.	TGTGCCAGCCACGGTCCCTACGAGCAGTACTTC	CASHGPYEQYF
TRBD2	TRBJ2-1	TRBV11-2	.	TGTGCCAGCAGCCCTGGACTCCTAGCGGGGAGGATTGGTGAGCAGTTCTTC	CASSPGLLAGRIGEQFF
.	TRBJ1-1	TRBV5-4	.	TGTGCCAGCAGCTCCGGGGTCGTGAGCACTGAAGCTTTCTTT	CASSSGVVSTEAFF
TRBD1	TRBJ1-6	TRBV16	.	TGTGCCAGCAGCCAAAGACAGGGCCCAATTTCACCCCTCCACTTT	CASSQRQGPISPLHF
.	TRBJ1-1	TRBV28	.	TGTGCCAGCCTTCATGGGGGGGCAGGGATGAACACTGAAGCTTTCTTT	CASLHGGAGMNTEAFF
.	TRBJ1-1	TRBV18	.	TGTGCCAGCTCACCGGGTACAGGGACTGAAGCTTTCTTT	CASSPGTGTEAFF
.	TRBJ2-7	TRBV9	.	TGTGCCAGCAGCGTAACCCTAATGGCGGATTCAGACGAGCAGTACTTC	CASSVTLMADSDEQYF
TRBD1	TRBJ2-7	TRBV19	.	TGTGCCAGTAGTCTCACAGGGGAAGGTTTCTACGAGCAGTACTTC	CASSLTGEGFYEQYF
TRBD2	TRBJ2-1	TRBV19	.	TGTGCCAGTAGTATAACCACGGGGGGGCTAGACAATGAGCAGTTCTTC	CASSITTGGLDNEQFF
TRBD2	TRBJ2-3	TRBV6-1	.	TGTGCCAGCAGTGAAAGCGGGGGACGGGTAGATACGCAGTATTTT	CASSESGGRVDTQYF
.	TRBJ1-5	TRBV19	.	TGTGCCAGTACTGCAGACTATAGCAATCAGCCCCAGCATTTT	CASTADYSNQPQHF
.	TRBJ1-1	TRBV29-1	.	TGCAGCGAGAGGACTGCCTTGAACACTGAAGCTTTCTTT	CSERTALNTEAFF
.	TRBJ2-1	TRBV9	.	TGTGCCAGCAGCGCAACAGGGATTGAGCAGTTCTTC	CASSATGIEQFF
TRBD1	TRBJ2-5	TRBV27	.	TGTGCCAGCACCTTAAGTGGGACAGCACAAGAGACCCAGTACTTC	CASTLSGTAQETQYF
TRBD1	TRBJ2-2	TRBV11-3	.	TGTGCCAGCAGCTCAAGGACAGGGAAAGTAGACGGGGAGCTGTTTTTT	CASSSRTGKVDGELFF
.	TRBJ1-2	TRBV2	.	TGTGCCAGCAGTACAGGGATCCTTAACTATGGCTACACCTTC	CASSTGILNYGYTF